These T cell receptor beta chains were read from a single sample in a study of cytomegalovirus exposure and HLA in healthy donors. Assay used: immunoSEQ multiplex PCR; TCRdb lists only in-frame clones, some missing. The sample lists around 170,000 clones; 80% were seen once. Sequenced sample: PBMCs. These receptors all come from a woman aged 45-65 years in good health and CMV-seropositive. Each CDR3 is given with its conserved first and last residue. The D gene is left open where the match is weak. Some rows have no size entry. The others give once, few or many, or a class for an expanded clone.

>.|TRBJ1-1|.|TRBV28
CASRIGPSAGAEAFF
TGTGCCAGCAGGATCGGACCCTCCGCGGGAGCTGAAGCTTTCTTT
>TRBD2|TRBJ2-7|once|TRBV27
CASSPSGLAASYEQYF
TGTGCCAGCAGTCCCTCGGGACTAGCGGCCTCCTACGAGCAGTACTTC
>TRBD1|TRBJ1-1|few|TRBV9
CASSGGTGASEAFF
TGTGCCAGCAGCGGAGGGACAGGAGCTAGCGAAGCTTTCTTT
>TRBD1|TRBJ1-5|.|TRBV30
CAWSVIGTGGNQPQHF
TGTGCCTGGAGTGTTATAGGAACAGGGGGCAATCAGCCCCAGCATTTT
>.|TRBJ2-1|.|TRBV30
CAWSVLSEQFF
TGTGCCTGGAGTGTACTTAGTGAGCAGTTCTTC
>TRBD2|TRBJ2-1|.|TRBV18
CASSPRLAGNSGNEQFF
TGTGCCAGCTCACCACGATTAGCGGGAAACTCTGGCAATGAGCAGTTCTTC
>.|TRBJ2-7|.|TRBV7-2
CASTLLYEQYF
TGTGCCAGCACCCTGCTCTACGAGCAGTACTTC
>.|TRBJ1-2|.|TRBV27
CASSPILRGKDYGYTF
TGTGCCAGCAGCCCTATCTTACGGGGGAAAGACTATGGCTACACCTTC
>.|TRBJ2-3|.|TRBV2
CASSDAGSTDTQYF
TGTGCCAGCAGTGATGCGGGTAGCACAGATACGCAGTATTTT
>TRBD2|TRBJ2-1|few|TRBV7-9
CSSSLGGGRATNEQFF
TGTTCCAGCAGCTTAGGAGGTGGGAGGGCCACAAATGAGCAGTTCTTC
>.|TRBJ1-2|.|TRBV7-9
CASSLRRVYGYTF
TGTGCCAGCAGCTTAAGGCGGGTATATGGCTACACCTTC
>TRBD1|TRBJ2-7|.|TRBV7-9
CASSLAGTGGREQYF
TGTGCCAGCAGCTTAGCGGGGACAGGGGGCCGGGAGCAGTACTTC
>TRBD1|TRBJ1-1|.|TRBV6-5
CASSADRVDEAFF
TGTGCCAGCAGTGCCGACAGGGTTGATGAAGCTTTCTTT
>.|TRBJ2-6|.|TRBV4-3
CASSLSSGNGANVLTF
TGCGCCAGCAGCCTATCGTCAGGGAACGGGGCCAACGTCCTGACTTTC
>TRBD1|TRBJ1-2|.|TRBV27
CASIPIGGQGAVSGYTF
TGTGCCAGCATTCCCATAGGGGGACAGGGGGCGGTGAGTGGCTACACCTTC
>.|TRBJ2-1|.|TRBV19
CASSIHTGKRNEQFF
TGTGCCAGTAGTATTCACACGGGAAAACGGAATGAGCAGTTCTTC
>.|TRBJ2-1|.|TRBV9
CASSRWGGSNEQFF
TGTGCCAGCAGCCGGTGGGGAGGTTCTAATGAGCAGTTCTTC
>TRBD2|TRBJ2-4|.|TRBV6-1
CASSGEGFIQYF
TGTGCCAGCTCCGGGGAGGGCTTCATTCAGTACTTC
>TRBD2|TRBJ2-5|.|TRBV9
CASSVGPSGGETQYF
TGTGCCAGCAGCGTAGGCCCTAGCGGGGGAGAGACCCAGTACTTC
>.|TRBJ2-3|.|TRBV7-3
CASSTLGGSTDTQYF
TGTGCCAGCAGCACCTTGGGGGGTAGCACAGATACGCAGTATTTT
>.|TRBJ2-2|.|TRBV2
CASSEARGTGELFF
TGTGCCAGCAGTGAAGCTAGGGGCACCGGGGAGCTGTTTTTT
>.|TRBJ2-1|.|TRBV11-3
CASSVRFTSSYNEQFF
TGTGCCAGCAGCGTACGGTTTACGAGCTCCTACAATGAGCAGTTCTTC
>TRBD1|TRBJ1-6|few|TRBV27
CATADRGLHSPLHF
TGTGCCACCGCCGACAGGGGGCTTCATTCACCCCTCCACTTT
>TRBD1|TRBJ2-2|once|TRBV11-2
CASSYLRGRNTGELFF
TGTGCCAGCAGCTATCTAAGGGGGCGGAACACCGGGGAGCTGTTTTTT
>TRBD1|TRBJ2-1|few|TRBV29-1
CSVPGTGPYNEQFF
TGCAGCGTTCCTGGGACAGGCCCTTACAATGAGCAGTTCTTC
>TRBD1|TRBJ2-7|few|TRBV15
CATSKAGTATYEQYF
TGTGCCACCAGCAAAGCCGGGACAGCAACCTACGAGCAGTACTTC
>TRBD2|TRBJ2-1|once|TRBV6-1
CASRRHGGENEQFF
TGTGCCAGCAGAAGGCACGGGGGGGAAAATGAGCAGTTCTTC
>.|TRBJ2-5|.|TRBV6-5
CASSRGLQETQYF
TGTGCCAGCAGTAGGGGACTCCAAGAGACCCAGTACTTC
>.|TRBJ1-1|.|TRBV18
CASSEGLNTEAFF
TGTGCCAGCTCGGAGGGGCTCAACACTGAAGCTTTCTTT
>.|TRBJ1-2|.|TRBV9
CASSVVEGDYGYTF
TGTGCCAGCAGCGTAGTCGAGGGAGACTATGGCTACACCTTC
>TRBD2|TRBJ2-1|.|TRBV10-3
CAISEFSAGVVDNEQFF
TGTGCCATCAGTGAGTTTAGTGCGGGAGTTGTTGACAATGAGCAGTTCTTC
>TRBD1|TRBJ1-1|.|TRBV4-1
CASSYGLRTGVHGTEAFF
TGCGCCAGCAGCTACGGGCTCCGAACAGGGGTTCACGGGACTGAAGCTTTCTTT
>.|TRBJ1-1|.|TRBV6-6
CASSLRGADTEAFF
TGTGCCAGCAGCCTACGGGGGGCGGACACTGAAGCTTTCTTT
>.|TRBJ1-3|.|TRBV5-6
CASSLQDSGNTIYF
TGTGCCAGCAGCTTACAGGACTCTGGAAACACCATATATTTT
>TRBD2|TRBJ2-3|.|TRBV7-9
CSSSRRLRELNTDTQYF
TGTTCCAGCAGCCGCCGTTTGCGGGAGTTGAACACAGATACGCAGTATTTT
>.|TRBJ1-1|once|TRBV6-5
CASRLWGELAFF
TGTGCCAGCAGGCTTTGGGGGGAATTAGCTTTCTTT
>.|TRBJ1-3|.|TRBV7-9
CASSPRYSSSSGNTIYF
TGTGCCAGCAGCCCCAGGTACAGCTCAAGCTCTGGAAACACCATATATTTT
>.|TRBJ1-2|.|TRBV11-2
CASSLEIWGGLSYGYTF
TGTGCCAGCAGCTTAGAGATTTGGGGGGGCCTCAGCTATGGCTACACCTTC
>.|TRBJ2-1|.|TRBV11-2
CASSLSFRNNEQFF
TGTGCCAGCAGCTTATCGTTCAGAAACAATGAGCAGTTCTTC
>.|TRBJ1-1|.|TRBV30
CAWSREATEAFF
TGTGCCTGGAGCAGGGAGGCCACTGAAGCTTTCTTT
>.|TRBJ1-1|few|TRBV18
CASSPAVSGSGTEAFF
TGTGCCAGCTCACCAGCAGTGTCCGGGAGCGGCACTGAAGCTTTCTTT
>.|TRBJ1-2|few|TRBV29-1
CSAGDEGYGYTF
TGCAGCGCCGGTGACGAGGGCTATGGCTACACCTTC
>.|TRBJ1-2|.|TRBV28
CASSFGGGGYTF
TGTGCCAGCAGTTTTGGGGGGGGTGGCTACACCTTC
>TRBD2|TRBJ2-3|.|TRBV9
CASSEGLAGGPIDTQYF
TGTGCCAGCAGCGAGGGACTAGCGGGGGGGCCGATAGATACGCAGTATTTT
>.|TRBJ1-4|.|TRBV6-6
CASRTGGTNEKLFF
TGTGCCAGCCGGACTGGGGGCACTAATGAAAAACTGTTTTTT
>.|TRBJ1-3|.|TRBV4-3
CASSQEGRDSGNTIYF
TGCGCCAGCAGCCAAGAAGGACGGGACTCTGGAAACACCATATATTTT
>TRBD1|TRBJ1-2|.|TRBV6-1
CASSERQGNGYTF
TGTGCCAGCAGTGAAAGACAGGGGAATGGCTACACCTTC
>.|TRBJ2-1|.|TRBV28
CASSRVSYNEQFF
TGTGCCAGCTCGAGGGTCTCCTACAATGAGCAGTTCTTC
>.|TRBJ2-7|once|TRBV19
CASSRTASYEQYF
TGTGCCAGTAGCCGAACAGCTTCCTACGAGCAGTACTTC
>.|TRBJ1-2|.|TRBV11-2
CASSLRRQDGYTF
TGTGCCAGCAGCCTTCGGAGGCAGGATGGCTACACCTTC
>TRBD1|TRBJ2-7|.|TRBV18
CASSPQGQGSSYEQYF
TGTGCCAGCTCACCTCAGGGACAGGGAAGTTCCTACGAGCAGTACTTC
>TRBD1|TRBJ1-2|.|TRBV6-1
CASRDRVGHF
TGTGCCAGCAGGGACAGGGTAGGGCACTTC
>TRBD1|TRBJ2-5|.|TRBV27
CASSRTGGQETQYF
TGTGCCAGCAGCCGTACAGGGGGCCAAGAGACCCAGTACTTC
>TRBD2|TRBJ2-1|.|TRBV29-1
CSVPDSLTSGGWGYIGEQFF
TGCAGCGTACCAGACAGCTTGACTAGCGGGGGGTGGGGGTACATAGGTGAGCAGTTCTTC
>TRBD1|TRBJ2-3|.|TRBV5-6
CASSFLSQGQGGDTQYF
TGTGCCAGCAGCTTTCTCTCCCAGGGACAGGGAGGGGATACGCAGTATTTT
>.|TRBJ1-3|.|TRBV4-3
CASSQGPYLGNTIYF
TGCGCCAGCAGCCAAGGGCCGTATCTCGGAAACACCATATATTTT
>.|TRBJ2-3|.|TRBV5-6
CASSLGGPPDTQYF
TGTGCCAGCAGCCTCGGGGGGCCTCCAGATACGCAGTATTTT
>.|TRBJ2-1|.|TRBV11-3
CAGSTHSNSYNEQFF
TGTGCCGGCAGCACGCACTCAAACTCCTACAATGAGCAGTTCTTC
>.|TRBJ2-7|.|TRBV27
CASSLPNRDSYEQYF
TGTGCCAGCAGTTTGCCTAACCGGGACTCCTACGAGCAGTACTTC
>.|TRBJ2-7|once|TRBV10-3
CAISGEAQSSYEQYF
TGTGCCATCAGCGGCGAGGCTCAGAGCTCCTACGAGCAGTACTTC